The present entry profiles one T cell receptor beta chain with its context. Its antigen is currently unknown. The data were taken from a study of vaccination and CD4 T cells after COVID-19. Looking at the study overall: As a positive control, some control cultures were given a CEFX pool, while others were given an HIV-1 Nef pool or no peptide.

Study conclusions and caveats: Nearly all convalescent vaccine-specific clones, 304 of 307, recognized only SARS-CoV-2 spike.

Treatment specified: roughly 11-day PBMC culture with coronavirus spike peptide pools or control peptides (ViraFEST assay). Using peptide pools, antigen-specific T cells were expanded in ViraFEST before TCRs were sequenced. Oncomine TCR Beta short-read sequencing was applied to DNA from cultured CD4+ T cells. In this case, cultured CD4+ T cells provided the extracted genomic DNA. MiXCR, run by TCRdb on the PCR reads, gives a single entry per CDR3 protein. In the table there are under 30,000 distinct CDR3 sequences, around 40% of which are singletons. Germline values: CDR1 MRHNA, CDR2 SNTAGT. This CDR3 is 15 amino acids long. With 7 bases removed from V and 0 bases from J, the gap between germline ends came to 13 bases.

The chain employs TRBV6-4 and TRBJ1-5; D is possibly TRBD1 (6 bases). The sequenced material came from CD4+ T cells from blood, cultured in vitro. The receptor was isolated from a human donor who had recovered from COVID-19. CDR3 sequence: CASNSGTPSNQPQHF. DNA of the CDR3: TGTGCCAGCAATAGCGGGACACCTAGCAATCAGCCCCAGCATTTT.